Listed below are T cell receptor beta chains from one sample, sequenced in a study of CD8 T cells in Susac syndrome. One entry per CDR3 protein results from TCRdb running MiXCR on the immunoSEQ multiplex PCR reads. The sample carries under 110,000 distinct CDR3 sequences, around 94% recorded once. Sequencing input: CD8+ T cells from PBMCs. Every receptor here comes from a human donor with Susac syndrome. Both conserved end residues are part of each CDR3. D genes are given only for firm matches. Size values are once, few and many counts, or a class for expanded clones, and some rows have none.

- | TRBJ2-1 | TRBV15 | - | CATSRVGDWNEQFF | TGTGCCACCAGCAGAGTGGGGGACTGGAATGAGCAGTTCTTC
once | TRBJ2-7 | TRBV5-1 | - | CASRLQVPPAEQYF | TGCGCCAGCAGGCTACAGGTTCCCCCCGCCGAGCAGTACTTC
- | TRBJ1-5 | TRBV12-5 | - | CASGLDNKMDSSNQPQHF | TGTGCTAGTGGTTTGGACAATAAGATGGACAGTAGCAATCAGCCCCAGCATTTT
- | TRBJ2-5 | TRBV5-4 | TRBD2 | CASSLRTSGGPGETQYF | TGTGCCAGCAGCTTACGAACTAGCGGGGGGCCAGGGGAGACCCAGTACTTC
- | TRBJ2-7 | TRBV10-3 | - | CAIRGRSEQYF | TGTGCCATCAGAGGAAGGTCCGAGCAGTACTTC
- | TRBJ1-3 | TRBV2 | - | CASSVDAFSGNTIYF | TGTGCCAGCAGTGTCGATGCATTCTCTGGAAACACCATATATTTT
- | TRBJ1-1 | TRBV20-1 | TRBD1 | CSARGFRAGQPVGNTEAFF | TGCAGTGCTAGAGGTTTTAGGGCGGGACAGCCCGTAGGGAACACTGAAGCTTTCTTT
- | TRBJ1-1 | TRBV13 | TRBD1 | CASSNQGATEAFF | TGTGCCAGCAGTAACCAGGGGGCCACTGAAGCTTTCTTT
- | TRBJ1-1 | TRBV29-1 | - | CSVEVITASNTEAFF | TGCAGCGTTGAAGTTATTACCGCGTCGAACACTGAAGCTTTCTTT
- | TRBJ2-7 | TRBV3-1 | - | CASSQDRSNSYEQYF | TGTGCCAGCAGCCAAGATCGGTCAAATTCCTACGAGCAGTACTTC
- | TRBJ2-1 | TRBV4-1 | - | CASSRTAGVYNEQFF | TGCGCCAGCAGTCGGACTGCAGGGGTATACAATGAGCAGTTCTTC
- | TRBJ1-5 | TRBV15 | TRBD1 | CATSTGGGNQPQHF | TGTGCCACCAGCACAGGGGGAGGCAATCAGCCCCAGCATTTT
- | TRBJ2-3 | TRBV7-3 | - | CASSSNTDTQYF | TGTGCCAGCAGCTCCAACACAGATACGCAGTATTTT
few | TRBJ2-7 | TRBV2 | TRBD1 | CASSRQGRPYEQYF | TGTGCCAGCAGTCGACAGGGCCGGCCCTACGAGCAGTACTTC
- | TRBJ1-1 | TRBV10-2 | TRBD1 | CASSNDRASTEAFF | TGCGCCAGCAGTAATGACAGGGCCTCCACTGAAGCTTTCTTT
- | TRBJ2-1 | TRBV5-1 | TRBD1 | CASSSSGTGLFEQFF | TGCGCCAGCAGCTCCTCCGGGACAGGGCTTTTTGAGCAGTTCTTC
- | TRBJ2-7 | TRBV20-1 | - | CSAKAGALSYEQYF | TGCAGTGCTAAAGCCGGGGCCCTCTCCTACGAGCAGTACTTC